This T cell receptor beta chain emerged from a study of human T cells and chemical hapten exposure. This clonotype has just a few counts. What it binds is unknown. The time point: patch test 1, 2 weeks after DPC sensitization. Noted treatment: therapeutic diphenylcyclopropenone sensitization with weekly scalp DPC. At patch-test visits, sampling came before the patch test. Regarding the study as a whole: No alteration of TCRs above 1 in 1000 frequency was seen with DPC sensitization.

Each CDR3 protein is one row after TCRdb ran MiXCR on the RACE reads. In the table there are around 100,000 distinct CDR3 sequences, approximately 10% of which are singletons. Sample: whole blood, taken in connection with sensitization to the hapten diphenylcyclopropenone (DPC). The clonotype comes from a woman between 35 and 50 years old with alopecia areata. Some clones in this sample may be carry-over from other donors' samples.

CDR3: CASTELGSYEQYF. The CDR3 DNA reads as TGTGCCAGCACCGAGCTCGGCTCCTACGAGCAGTACTTC. This chain uses TRBV3-1 with TRBJ2-7; D unresolved. The V gene's germline CDR1 is LGHDT and CDR2 YNNKEL (reference sequence). The CDR3 is 13 residues long. Trimming left V 7 bases short and J 0 bases short, with 10 bases between.